The text below deals with one T cell receptor (beta chain). The sample originates from a study of siplizumab effects on memory and regulatory T cells. Repertoires were generated with immunoSEQ multiplex PCR, while TCRdb's copy carries only in-frame clones and drops some. This table holds some 100,000 clones, around 92% found once. The CDR3 is made up of 15 amino acids. Germline lookup yields CDR1 MGHDK and CDR2 SYGVNS. V was trimmed by 2 bases and J by 4 bases, leaving 12 bases between them. The TCR was taken from a human donor in good health. The gene calls are TRBV25-1 and TRBJ1-3; tentatively, D is TRBD1 (6 bases). The sample was Tregs sorted from blood. The chain's CDR3 is CASSEASGAGNTIYF. The DNA of the CDR3 is TGTGCCAGCAGTGAAGCTTCGGGGGCAGGAAACACCATATATTTT.